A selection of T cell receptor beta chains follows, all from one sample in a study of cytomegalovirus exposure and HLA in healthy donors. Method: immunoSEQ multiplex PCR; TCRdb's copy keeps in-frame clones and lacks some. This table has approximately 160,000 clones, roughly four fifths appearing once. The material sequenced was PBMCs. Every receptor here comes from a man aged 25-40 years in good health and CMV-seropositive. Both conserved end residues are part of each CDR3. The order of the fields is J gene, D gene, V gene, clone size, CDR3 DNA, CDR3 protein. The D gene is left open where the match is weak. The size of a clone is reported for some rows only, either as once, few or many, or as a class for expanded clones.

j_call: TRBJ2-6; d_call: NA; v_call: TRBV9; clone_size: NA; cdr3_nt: TGTGCCAGCAGTACCTACTCTGGGGCCAACGTCCTGACTTTC; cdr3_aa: CASSTYSGANVLTF
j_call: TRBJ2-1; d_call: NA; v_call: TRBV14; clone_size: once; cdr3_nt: TGTGCCAGCAGCCCCCTCGGGGGAGACAATGAGCAGTTCTTC; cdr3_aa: CASSPLGGDNEQFF
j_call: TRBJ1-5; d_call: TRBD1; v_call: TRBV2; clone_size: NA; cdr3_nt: TGTGCCCGCTTCAGACAGGGGAGGAATCAGCCCCAGCATTTT; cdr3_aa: CARFRQGRNQPQHF
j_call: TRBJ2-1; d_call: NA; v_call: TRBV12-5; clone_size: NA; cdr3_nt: TGTGCTAGTGGTTTGGTAGGGGTCTACAATGAGCAGTTCTTC; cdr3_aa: CASGLVGVYNEQFF
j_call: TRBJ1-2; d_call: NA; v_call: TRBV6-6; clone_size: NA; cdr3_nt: TGTGCCAGCAGTTACTCCGCGTATGGCTACACCTTC; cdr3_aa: CASSYSAYGYTF
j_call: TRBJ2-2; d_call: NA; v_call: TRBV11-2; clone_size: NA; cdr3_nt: TGTGCCAGCAGCTCTCCCCCGGCCGGGGAGCTGTTTTTT; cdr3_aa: CASSSPPAGELFF
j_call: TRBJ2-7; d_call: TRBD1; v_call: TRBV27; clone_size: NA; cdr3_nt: TGTGCCAGCAGTCCCCGGGACAGTGACCCTCCGTACGAGCAGTACTTC; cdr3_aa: CASSPRDSDPPYEQYF
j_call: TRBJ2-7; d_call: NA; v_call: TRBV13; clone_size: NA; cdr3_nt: TGTGCCAGCAGCTTAAGGAGCTCCTACGAGCAGTACTTC; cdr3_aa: CASSLRSSYEQYF
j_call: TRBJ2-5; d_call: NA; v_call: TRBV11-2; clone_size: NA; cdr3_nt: TGTGCCAGCAGCTTAAGATCCCGCGGGGAGACCCAGTACTTC; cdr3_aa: CASSLRSRGETQYF
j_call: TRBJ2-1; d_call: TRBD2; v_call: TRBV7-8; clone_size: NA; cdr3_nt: TGTGCCAGCAGCTTGGGACTAGCGGGCAATGAGCAGTTCTTC; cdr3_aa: CASSLGLAGNEQFF
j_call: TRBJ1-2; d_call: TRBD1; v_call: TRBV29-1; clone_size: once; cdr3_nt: TGCAGCGCGAAACTCGGGACAGGGGAAAACTATGGCTACACCTTC; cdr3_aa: CSAKLGTGENYGYTF
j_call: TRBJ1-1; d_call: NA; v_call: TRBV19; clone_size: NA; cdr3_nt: TGTGCCAGTACCCCCACACGACAGGCACCTAACACTGAAGCTTTCTTT; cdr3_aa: CASTPTRQAPNTEAFF
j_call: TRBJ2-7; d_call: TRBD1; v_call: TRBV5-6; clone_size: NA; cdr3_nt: TGTGCCAGCAGCTCCCGCCTGACAGGGCTAATCTCCTACGAGCAGTACTTC; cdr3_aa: CASSSRLTGLISYEQYF
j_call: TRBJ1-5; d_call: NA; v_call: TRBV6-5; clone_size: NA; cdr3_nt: TGTGCCAGCAGGCTACAGGGCCGCAATCAGCCCCAGCATTTT; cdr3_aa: CASRLQGRNQPQHF
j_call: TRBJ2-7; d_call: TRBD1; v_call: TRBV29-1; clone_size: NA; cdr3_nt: TGCAGCGTTGAACGAGACAGGGGGGTCGAGCAGTACTTC; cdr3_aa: CSVERDRGVEQYF
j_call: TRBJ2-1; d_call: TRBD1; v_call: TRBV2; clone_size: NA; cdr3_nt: TGTGCCAGCTCCGACAGGGGGGACAATGAGCAGTTCTTC; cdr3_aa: CASSDRGDNEQFF
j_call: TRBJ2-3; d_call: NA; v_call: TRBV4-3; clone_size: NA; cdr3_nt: TGCGCCAGCAGCCAAGACCAGGGGGGTGCAGATACGCAGTATTTT; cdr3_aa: CASSQDQGGADTQYF
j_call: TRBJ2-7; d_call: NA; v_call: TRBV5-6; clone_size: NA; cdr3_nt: TGTGCCAGCAGCTTGGTTGCGGGGAAGGAGCAGTACTTC; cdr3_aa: CASSLVAGKEQYF
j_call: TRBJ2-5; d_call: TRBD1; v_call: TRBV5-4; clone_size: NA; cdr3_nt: TGTGCCAGCAGCTTGGCAGGGGGCGCGGAGACCCAGTACTTC; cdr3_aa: CASSLAGGAETQYF
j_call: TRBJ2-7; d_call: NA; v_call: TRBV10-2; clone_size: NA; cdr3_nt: TGCGCCAGCAGTGAGTTAGGACATTACTACGAGCAGTACTTC; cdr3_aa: CASSELGHYYEQYF
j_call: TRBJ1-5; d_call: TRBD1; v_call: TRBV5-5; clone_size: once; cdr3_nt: TGTGCCAGCAGCTTGGGTCAGGGGGTAACTCAGCCCCAGCATTTT; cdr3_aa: CASSLGQGVTQPQHF
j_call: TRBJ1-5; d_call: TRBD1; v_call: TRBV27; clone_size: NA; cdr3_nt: TGTGCCAGCAGTCCGGACAGGAGCAATCAGCCCCAGCATTTT; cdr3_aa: CASSPDRSNQPQHF
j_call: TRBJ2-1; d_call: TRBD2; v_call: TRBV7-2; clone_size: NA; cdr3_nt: TGTGCCAGCAGCCGAACCTCTAGCGGGGCTCCGAACAATGAGCAGTTCTTC; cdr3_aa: CASSRTSSGAPNNEQFF
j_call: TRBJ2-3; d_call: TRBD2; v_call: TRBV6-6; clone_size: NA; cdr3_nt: TGTGCCAGCAGTTACGACGGGGAGGGGCCCGGGGATACGCAGTATTTT; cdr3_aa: CASSYDGEGPGDTQYF
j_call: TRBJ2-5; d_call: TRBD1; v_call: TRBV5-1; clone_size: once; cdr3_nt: TGCGCCAGCAGCCCTGGGACAGGGTGGGAGACCCAGTACTTC; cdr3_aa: CASSPGTGWETQYF
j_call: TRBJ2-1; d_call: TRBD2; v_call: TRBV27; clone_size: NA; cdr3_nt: TGTGCCAGCAGCTCCGGGGGGACTAGCGGGGTATCGAGGCAGTTCTTC; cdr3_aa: CASSSGGTSGVSRQFF
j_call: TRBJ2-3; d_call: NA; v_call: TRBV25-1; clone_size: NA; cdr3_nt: TGTGCCAGCAGTGGTGACTTCACAGATACGCAGTATTTT; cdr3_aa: CASSGDFTDTQYF
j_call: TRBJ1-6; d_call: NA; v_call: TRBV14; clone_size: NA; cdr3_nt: TGTGCCAGCAGCCAAGCCTTAGGGAGCAATTATAATTCACCCCTCCACTTT; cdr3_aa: CASSQALGSNYNSPLHF
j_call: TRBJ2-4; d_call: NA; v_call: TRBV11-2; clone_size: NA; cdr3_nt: TGTGCCAGTCGAATCACCGGGGTGCTAGCCAAAAACATTCAGTACTTC; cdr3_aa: CASRITGVLAKNIQYF
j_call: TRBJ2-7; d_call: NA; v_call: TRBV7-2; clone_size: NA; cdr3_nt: TGTGCCAGCAGCTTAGTTATAGAGTACGAGCAGTACTTC; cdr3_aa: CASSLVIEYEQYF